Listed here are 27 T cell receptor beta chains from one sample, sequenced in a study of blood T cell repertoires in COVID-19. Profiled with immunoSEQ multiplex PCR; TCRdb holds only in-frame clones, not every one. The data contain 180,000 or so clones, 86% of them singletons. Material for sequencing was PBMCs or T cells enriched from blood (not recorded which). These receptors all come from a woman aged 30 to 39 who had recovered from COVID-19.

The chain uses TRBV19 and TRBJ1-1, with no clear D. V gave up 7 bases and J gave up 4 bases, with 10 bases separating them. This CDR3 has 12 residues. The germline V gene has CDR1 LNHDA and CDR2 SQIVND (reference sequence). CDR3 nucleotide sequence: TGTGCCAGTATGGAGTTCGGCACTGAAGCTTTCTTT. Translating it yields CASMEFGTEAFF.

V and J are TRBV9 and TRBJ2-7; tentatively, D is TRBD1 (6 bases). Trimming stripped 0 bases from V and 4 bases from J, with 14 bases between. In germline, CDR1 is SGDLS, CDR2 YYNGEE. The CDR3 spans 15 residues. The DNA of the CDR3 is TGTGCCAGCAGCGTAGCGCCTAGGGGGACGTACGAGCAGTACTTC. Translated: CASSVAPRGTYEQYF. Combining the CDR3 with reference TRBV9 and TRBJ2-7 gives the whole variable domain DSGVTQTPKHLITATGQRVTLRCSPRSGDLSVYWYQQSLDQGLQFLIQYYNGEERAKGNILERFSAQQFPDLHSELNLSSLELGDSALYFCASSVAPRGTYEQYFGPGTRLTVT.

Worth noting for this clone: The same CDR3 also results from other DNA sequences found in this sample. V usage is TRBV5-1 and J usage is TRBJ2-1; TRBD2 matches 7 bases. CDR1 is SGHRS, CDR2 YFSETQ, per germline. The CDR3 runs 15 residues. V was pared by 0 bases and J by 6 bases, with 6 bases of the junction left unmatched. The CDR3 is CASSLEASGFNEQFF. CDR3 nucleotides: TGCGCCAGCAGCTTGGAGGCTAGCGGTTTCAATGAGCAGTTCTTC.

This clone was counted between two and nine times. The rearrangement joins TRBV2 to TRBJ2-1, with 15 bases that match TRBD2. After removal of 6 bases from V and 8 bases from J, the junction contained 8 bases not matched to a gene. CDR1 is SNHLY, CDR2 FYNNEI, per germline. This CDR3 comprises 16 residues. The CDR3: CASRGLAGGRFDEQFF. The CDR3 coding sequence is TGTGCCAGCAGAGGACTAGCGGGAGGGAGATTCGATGAGCAGTTCTTC.

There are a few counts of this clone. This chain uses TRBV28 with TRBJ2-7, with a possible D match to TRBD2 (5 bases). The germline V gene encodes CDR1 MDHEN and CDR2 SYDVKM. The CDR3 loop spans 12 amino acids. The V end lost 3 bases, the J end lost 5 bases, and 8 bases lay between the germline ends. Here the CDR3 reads CASSFTRHEQYF. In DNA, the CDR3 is TGTGCCAGCAGTTTCACTAGACACGAGCAGTACTTC.

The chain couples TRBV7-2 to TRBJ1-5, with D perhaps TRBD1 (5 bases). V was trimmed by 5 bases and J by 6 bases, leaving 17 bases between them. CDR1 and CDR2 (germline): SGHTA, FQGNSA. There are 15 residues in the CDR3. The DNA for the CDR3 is TGTGCCAGCAGCGAGGTCTTGGGACTGAGTCAGCCCCAGCATTTT. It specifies CASSEVLGLSQPQHF.

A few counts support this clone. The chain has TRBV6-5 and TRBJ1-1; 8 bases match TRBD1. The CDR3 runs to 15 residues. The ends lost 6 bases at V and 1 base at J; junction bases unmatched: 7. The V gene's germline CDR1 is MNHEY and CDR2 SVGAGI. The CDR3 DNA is TGTGCCAGCAGGGGGACAGGCCACCCGAACACTGAAGCTTTCTTT. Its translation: CASRGTGHPNTEAFF.

CDR3 bases: TGTGCCAGCAGGTCCGCCCGGGGACAGGGTAACACCGGGGAGCTGTTTTTT. Residues: CASRSARGQGNTGELFF. V usage is TRBV2 and J usage is TRBJ2-2; 9 bases match TRBD1. J gave up 2 bases and V 6 bases, and 10 bases lay outside the gene matches. The CDR3 spans 17 residues. Germline CDR1 reads SNHLY; CDR2 reads FYNNEI.

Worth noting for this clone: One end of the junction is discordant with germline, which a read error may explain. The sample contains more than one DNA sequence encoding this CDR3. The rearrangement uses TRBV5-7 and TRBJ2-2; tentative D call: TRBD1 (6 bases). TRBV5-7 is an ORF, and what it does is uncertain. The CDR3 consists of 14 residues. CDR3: CASSSGTQTGELFF. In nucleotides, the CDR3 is TGTGCCAGCAGCTCCGGGACACAGACCGGGGAACTGTTTTTT.

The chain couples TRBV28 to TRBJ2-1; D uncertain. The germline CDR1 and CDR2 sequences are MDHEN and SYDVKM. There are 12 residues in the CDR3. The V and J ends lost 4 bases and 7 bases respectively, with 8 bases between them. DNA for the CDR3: TGTGCCAGCAGTTCGGGTCTTAATGAGCAGTTCTTC. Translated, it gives CASSSGLNEQFF. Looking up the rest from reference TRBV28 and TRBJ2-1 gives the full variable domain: DVKVTQSSRYLVKRTGEKVFLECVQDMDHENMFWYRQDPGLGLRLIYFSYDVKMKEKGDIPEGYSVSREKKERFSLILESASTNQTSMYLCASSSGLNEQFFGPGTRLTVL.

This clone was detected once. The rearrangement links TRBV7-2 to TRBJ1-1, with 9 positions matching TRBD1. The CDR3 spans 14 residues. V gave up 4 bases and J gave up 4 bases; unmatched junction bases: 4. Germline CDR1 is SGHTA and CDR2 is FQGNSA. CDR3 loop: CASSSDRGRTEAFF. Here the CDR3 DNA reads TGTGCCAGCAGCTCGGACAGGGGCCGCACTGAAGCTTTCTTT.

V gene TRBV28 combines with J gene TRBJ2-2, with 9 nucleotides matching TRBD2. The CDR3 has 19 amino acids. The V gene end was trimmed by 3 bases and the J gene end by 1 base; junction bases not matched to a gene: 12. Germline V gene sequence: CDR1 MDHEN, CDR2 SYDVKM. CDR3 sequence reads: CASSFTTASGVVNTGELFF. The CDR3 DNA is TGTGCCAGCAGTTTTACCACGGCTAGCGGGGTCGTGAACACCGGGGAGCTGTTTTTT. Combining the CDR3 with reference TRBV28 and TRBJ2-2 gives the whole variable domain DVKVTQSSRYLVKRTGEKVFLECVQDMDHENMFWYRQDPGLGLRLIYFSYDVKMKEKGDIPEGYSVSREKKERFSLILESASTNQTSMYLCASSFTTASGVVNTGELFFGEGSRLTVL.

The DNA for the CDR3 is TGTGCCAGCAGCCAAGGTCGATCGGGAGGATCGTTTCAGACCCAGTACTTC. Protein sequence: CASSQGRSGGSFQTQYF. This chain links TRBV3-1 (or the pseudogene TRBV3-2) with TRBJ2-5; 7 positions match TRBD2. Germline V gene lookup returns CDR1 LGHDT and CDR2 YNNKEL (reference sequence). Trimming at V came to 1 base and at J to 6 bases, leaving 14 bases not matched to a gene. The CDR3 totals 17 residues.

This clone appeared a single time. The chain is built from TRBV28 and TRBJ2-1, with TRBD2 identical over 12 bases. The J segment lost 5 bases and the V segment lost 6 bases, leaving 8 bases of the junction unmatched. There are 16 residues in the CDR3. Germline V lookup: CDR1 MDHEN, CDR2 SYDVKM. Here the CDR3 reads CASRPGTSGYNNEQFF. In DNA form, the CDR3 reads TGTGCCAGCAGACCCGGGACTAGCGGGTACAACAATGAGCAGTTCTTC.

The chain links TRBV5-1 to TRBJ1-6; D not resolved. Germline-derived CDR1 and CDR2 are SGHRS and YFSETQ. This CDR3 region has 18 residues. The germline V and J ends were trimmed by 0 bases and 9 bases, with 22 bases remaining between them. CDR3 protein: CASSLAGNFAGSGSPLHF. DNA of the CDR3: TGCGCCAGCAGCTTGGCCGGCAATTTTGCGGGATCGGGTTCACCCCTCCACTTT.

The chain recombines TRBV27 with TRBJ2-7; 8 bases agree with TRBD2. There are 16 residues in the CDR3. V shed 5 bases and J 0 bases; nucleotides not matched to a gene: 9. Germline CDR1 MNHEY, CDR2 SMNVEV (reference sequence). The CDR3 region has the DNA TGTGCCAGCAGTGCCCCCGGTAGCGGGAACTCCTACGAGCAGTACTTC. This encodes CASSAPGSGNSYEQYF.

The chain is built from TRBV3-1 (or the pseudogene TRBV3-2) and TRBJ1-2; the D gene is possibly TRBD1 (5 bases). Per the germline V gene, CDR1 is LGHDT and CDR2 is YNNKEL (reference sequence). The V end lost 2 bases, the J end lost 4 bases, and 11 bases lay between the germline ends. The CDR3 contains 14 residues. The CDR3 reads CASSQQQGGYGYTF. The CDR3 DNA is TGTGCCAGCAGCCAACAGCAGGGAGGCTATGGCTACACCTTC.

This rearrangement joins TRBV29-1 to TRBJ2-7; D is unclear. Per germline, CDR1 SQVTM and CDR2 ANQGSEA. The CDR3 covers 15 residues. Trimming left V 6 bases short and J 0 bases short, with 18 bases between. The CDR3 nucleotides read TGCAGCGTGGCTTTGCGTTCGGGTTCCTCCTACGAGCAGTACTTC. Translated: CSVALRSGSSYEQYF.

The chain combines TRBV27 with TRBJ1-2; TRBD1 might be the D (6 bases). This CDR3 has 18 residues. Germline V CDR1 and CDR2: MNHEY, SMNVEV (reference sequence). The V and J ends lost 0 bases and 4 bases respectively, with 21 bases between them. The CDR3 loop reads CASSLSLGAVRGSYGYTF. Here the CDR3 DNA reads TGTGCCAGCAGTTTATCGTTGGGGGCGGTCAGGGGTAGCTATGGCTACACCTTC.

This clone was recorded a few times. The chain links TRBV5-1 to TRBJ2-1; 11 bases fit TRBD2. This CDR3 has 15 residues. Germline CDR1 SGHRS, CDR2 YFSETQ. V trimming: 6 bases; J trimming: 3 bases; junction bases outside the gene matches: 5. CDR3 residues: CASNPGLAVYNEQFF. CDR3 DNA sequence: TGCGCCAGCAACCCGGGACTAGCGGTCTACAATGAGCAGTTCTTC. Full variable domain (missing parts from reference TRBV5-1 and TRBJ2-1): KAGVTQTPRYLIKTRGQQVTLSCSPISGHRSVSWYQQTPGQGLQFLFEYFSETQRNKGNFPGRFSGRQFSNSRSEMNVSTLELGDSALYLCASNPGLAVYNEQFFGPGTRLTVL.

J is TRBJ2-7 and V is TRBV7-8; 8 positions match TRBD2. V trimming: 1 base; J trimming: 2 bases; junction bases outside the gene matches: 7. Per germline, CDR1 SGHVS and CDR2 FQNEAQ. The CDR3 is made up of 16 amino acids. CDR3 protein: CASSLESAGGTYEQYF. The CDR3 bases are TGTGCCAGCAGCTTAGAATCCGCGGGAGGAACCTACGAGCAGTACTTC.

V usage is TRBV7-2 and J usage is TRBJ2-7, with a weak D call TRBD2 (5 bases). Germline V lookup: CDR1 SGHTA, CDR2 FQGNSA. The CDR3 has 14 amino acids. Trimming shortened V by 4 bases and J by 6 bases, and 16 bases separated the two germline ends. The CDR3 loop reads CASSSREGSSEQYF. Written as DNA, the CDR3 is TGTGCCAGCAGCTCCCGAGAGGGCAGCTCCGAGCAGTACTTC.

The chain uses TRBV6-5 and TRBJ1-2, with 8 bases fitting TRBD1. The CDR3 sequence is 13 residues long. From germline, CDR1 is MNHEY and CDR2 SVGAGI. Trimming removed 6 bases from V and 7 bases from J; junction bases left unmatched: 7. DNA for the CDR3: TGTGCCAGCAGCTCCGACAGGGGAAGTGGCTACACCTTC. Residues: CASSSDRGSGYTF.

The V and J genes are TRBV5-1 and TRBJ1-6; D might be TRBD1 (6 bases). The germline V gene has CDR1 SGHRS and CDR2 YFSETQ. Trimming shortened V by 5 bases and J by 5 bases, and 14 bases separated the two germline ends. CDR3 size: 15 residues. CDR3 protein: CASSFRGADNSPLHF. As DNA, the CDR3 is TGCGCCAGCAGTTTCCGGGGGGCTGATAATTCACCCCTCCACTTT.

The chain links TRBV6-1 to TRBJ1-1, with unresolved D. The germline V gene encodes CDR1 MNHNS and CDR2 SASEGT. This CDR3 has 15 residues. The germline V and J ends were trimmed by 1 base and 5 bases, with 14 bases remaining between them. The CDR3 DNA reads TGTGCCAGCAGTGAAGAGGCTAGTTTAGTAACTGAAGCTTTCTTT. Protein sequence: CASSEEASLVTEAFF.

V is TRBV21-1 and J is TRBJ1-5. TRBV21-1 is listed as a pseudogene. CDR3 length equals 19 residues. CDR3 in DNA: TGTGCCAGCAGCAAAGGTGGGGCTGGGGGGGGCTGGAGCAATCAGCCCCAGCATTTT. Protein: CASSKGGAGGGWSNQPQHF.

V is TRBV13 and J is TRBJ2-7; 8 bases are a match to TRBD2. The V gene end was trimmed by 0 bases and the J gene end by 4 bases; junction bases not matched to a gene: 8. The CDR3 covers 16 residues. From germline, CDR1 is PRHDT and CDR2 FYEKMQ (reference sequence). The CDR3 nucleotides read TGTGCCAGCAGCTTAGGTTCCGGGACTAGTATTTACGAGCAGTACTTC. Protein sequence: CASSLGSGTSIYEQYF.